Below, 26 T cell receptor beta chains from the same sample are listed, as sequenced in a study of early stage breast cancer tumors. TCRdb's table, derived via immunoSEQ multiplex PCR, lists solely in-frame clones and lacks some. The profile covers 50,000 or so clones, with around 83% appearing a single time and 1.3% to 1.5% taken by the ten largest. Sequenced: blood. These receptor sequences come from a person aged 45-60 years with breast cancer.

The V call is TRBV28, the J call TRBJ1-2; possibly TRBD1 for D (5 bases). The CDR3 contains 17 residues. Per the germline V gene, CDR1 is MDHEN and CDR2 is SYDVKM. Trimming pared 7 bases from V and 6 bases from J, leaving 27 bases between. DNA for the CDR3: TGTGCCAGCACCAAATCCGGAGGGGAGGGTTCCATTGATGGCTACACCTTC. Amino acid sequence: CASTKSGGEGSIDGYTF.

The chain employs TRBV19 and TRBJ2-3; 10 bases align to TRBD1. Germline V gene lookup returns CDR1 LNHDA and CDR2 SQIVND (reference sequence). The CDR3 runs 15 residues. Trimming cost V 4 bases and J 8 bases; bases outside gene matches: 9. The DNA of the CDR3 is TGTGCCAGTAGTAGGCGACAGGGGGCGCAGGGTACGCAGTATTTT. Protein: CASSRRQGAQGTQYF.

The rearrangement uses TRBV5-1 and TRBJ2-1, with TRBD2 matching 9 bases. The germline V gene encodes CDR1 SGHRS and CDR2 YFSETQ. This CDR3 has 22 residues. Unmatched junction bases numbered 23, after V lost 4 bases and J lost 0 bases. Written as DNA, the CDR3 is TGCGCCAGCAGCCGAGACGGGACTAGCTGGGGAGGAGGCCCCTCCTCCTACAATGAGCAGTTCTTC. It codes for CASSRDGTSWGGGPSSYNEQFF.

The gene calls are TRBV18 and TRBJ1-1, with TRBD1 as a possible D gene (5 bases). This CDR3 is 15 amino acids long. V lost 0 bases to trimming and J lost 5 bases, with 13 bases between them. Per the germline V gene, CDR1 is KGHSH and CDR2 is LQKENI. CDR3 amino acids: CASSPPPGRRTEAFF. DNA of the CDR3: TGTGCCAGCTCACCACCTCCGGGGCGACGGACTGAAGCTTTCTTT.

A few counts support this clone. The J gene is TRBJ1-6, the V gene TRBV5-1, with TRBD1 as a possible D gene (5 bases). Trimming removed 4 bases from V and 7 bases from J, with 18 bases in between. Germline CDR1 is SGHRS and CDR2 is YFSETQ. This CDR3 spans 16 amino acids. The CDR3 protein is CASSLTGGSLNSPLHF. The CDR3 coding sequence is TGCGCCAGCAGCCTCACGGGGGGATCATTGAATTCACCCCTCCACTTT.

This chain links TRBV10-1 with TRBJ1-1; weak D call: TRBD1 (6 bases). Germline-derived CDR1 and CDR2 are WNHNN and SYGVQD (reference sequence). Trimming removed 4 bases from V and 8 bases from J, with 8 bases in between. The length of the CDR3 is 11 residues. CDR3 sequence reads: CASSAGGEAFF. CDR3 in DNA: TGCGCCAGCAGTGCGGGGGGCGAAGCTTTCTTT.

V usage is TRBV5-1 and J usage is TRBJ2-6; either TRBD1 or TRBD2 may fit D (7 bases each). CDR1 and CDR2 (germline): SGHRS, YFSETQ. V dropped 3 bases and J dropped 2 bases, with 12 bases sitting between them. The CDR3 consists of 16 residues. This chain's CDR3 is CASSWGGGTGANVLTF. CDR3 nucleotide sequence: TGCGCCAGCAGCTGGGGAGGGGGCACTGGGGCCAACGTCCTGACTTTC.

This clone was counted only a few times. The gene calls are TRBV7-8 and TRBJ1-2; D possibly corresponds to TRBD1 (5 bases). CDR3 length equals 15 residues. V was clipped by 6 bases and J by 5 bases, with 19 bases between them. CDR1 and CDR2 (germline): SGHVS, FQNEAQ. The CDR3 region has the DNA TGTGCCAGCAGTCGACGAGAGTCAGGGCGGTATGGCTACACCTTC. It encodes CASSRRESGRYGYTF. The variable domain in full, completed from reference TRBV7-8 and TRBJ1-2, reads GAGVSQSPRYKVAKRGQDVALRCDPISGHVSLFWYQQALGQGPEFLTYFQNEAQLDKSGLPSDRFFAERPEGSVSTLKIQRTQQEDSAVYLCASSRRESGRYGYTFGSGTRLTVV.

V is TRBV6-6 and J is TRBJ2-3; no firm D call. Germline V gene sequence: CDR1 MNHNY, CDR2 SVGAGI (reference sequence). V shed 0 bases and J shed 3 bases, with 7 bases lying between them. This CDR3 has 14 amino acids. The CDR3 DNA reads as TGTGCCAGCAGTTACTCGATCGGAACAGATACGCAGTATTTT. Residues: CASSYSIGTDTQYF.

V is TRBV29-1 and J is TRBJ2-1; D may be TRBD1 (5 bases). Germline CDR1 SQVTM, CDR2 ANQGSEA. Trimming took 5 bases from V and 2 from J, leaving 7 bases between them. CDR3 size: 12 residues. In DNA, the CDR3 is TGCAGCGTTTCGACAGCCTACAATGAGCAGTTCTTC. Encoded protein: CSVSTAYNEQFF.

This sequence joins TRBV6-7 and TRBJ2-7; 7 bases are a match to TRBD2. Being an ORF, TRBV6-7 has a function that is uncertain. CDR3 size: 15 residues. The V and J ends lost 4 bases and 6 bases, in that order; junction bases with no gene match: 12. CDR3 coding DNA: TGTGCCAGCAGTTCCTTTGGGGGGAGGGCCGCCGAGCAGTACTTC. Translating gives CASSSFGGRAAEQYF.

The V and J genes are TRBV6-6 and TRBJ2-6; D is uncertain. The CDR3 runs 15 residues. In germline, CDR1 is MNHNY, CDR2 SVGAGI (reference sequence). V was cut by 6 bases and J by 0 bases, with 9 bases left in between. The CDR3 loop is CASSPAPSGANVLTF. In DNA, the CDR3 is TGTGCCAGCAGCCCGGCCCCCTCTGGGGCCAACGTCCTGACTTTC.

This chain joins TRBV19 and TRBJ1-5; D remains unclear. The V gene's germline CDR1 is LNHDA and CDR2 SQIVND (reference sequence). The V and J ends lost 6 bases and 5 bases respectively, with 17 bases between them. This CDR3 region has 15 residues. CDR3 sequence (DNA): TGTGCCAGTAGCCCCCTCCTGGGCTGGGATCAGCCCCAGCATTTT. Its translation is CASSPLLGWDQPQHF.

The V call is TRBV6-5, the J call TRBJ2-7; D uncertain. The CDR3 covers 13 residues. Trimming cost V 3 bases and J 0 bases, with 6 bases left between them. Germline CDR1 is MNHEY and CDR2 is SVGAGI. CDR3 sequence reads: CASSYRISYEQYF. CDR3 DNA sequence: TGTGCCAGCAGTTATCGTATCTCCTACGAGCAGTACTTC.

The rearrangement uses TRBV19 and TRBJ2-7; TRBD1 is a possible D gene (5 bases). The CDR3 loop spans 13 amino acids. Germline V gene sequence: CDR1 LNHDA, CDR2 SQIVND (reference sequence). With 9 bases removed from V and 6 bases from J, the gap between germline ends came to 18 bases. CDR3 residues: CASSVGQYGEQYF. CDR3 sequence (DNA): TGTGCCAGCAGCGTGGGGCAGTACGGCGAGCAGTACTTC.

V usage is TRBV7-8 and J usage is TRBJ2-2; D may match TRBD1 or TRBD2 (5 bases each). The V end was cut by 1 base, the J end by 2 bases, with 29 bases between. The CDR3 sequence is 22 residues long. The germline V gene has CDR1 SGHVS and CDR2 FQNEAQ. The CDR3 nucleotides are TGTGCCAGCAGCTTAGAGAGCCTGGGGGAACTGCCTGCCAGGGAAAACACCGGGGAGCTGTTTTTT. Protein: CASSLESLGELPARENTGELFF.

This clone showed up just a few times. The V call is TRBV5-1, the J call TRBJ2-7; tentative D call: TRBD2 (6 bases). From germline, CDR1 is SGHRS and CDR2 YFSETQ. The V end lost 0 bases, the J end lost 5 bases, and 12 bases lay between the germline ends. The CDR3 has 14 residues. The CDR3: CASSLGGGVHEQYF. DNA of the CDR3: TGCGCCAGCAGCTTGGGGGGAGGAGTCCACGAGCAGTACTTC.

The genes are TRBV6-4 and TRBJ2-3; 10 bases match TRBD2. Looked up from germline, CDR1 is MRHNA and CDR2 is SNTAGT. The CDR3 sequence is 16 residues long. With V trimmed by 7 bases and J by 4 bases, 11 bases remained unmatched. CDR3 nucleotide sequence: TGTGCCAGCACTAGACAGCGGGAGGGCCGCCCAGATACGCAGTATTTT. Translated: CASTRQREGRPDTQYF.

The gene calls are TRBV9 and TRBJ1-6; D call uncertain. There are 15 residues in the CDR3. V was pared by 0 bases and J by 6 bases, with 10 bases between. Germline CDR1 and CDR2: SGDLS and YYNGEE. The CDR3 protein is CASSVGPVPNSPLHF. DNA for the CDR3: TGTGCCAGCAGCGTAGGGCCCGTACCTAATTCACCCCTCCACTTT.

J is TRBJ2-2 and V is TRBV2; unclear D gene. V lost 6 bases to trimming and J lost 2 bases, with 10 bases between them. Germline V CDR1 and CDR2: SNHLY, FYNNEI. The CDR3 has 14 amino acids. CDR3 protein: CASRERRNTGELFF. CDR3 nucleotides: TGTGCCAGCAGGGAACGTAGAAACACCGGGGAGCTGTTTTTT.

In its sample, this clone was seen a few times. CDR3 residues: CASSLLRRDSYEQYF. The CDR3 DNA sequence: TGTGCCAGCAGTTTGCTGCGGAGGGACTCCTACGAGCAGTACTTC. This chain uses TRBV27 with TRBJ2-7; possibly TRBD2 for D (6 bases). V was pared by 3 bases and J by 0 bases, with 12 bases between. The CDR3 has 15 amino acids. Per the germline V gene, CDR1 is MNHEY and CDR2 is SMNVEV (reference sequence).

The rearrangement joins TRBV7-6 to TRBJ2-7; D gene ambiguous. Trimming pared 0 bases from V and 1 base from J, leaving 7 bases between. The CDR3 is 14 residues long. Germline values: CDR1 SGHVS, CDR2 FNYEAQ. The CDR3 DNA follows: TGTGCCAGCAGCTTAGCTAGGTCATCCTACGAGCAGTACTTC. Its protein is CASSLARSSYEQYF. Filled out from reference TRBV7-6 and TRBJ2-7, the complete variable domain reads GAGVSQSPRYKVTKRGQDVALRCDPISGHVSLYWYRQALGQGPEFLTYFNYEAQQDKSGLPNDRFSAERPEGSISTLTIQRTEQRDSAMYRCASSLARSSYEQYFGPGTRLTVT.

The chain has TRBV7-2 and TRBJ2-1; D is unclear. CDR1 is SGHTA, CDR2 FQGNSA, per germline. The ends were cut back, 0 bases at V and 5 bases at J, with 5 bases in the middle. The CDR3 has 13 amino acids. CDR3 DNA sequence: TGTGCCAGCAGCTTAGCACGGGACAATGAGCAGTTCTTC. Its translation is CASSLARDNEQFF.

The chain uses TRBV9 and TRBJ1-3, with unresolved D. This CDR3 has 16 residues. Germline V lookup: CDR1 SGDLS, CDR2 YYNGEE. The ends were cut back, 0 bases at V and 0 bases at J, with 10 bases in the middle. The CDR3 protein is CASSVAGSFSGNTIYF. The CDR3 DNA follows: TGTGCCAGCAGCGTAGCCGGCAGCTTCTCTGGAAACACCATATATTTT.

DNA of the CDR3: TGTGCCAGCAGTTCCGGGACAGGGCCGTGGGGTAATGAAAAACTGTTTTTT. Its translation: CASSSGTGPWGNEKLFF. The rearrangement links TRBV5-4 to TRBJ1-4; TRBD1 aligns across 9 bases. J was trimmed by 4 bases and V by 5 bases; bases with no gene match: 12. CDR3 length equals 17 residues. The germline V gene has CDR1 SGHNT and CDR2 YYREEE (reference sequence).

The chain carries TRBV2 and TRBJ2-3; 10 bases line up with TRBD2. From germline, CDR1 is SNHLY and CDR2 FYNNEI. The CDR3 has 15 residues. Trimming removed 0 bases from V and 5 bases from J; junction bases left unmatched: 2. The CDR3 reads CASSEAAGGLDTQYF. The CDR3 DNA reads TGTGCCAGCAGTGAAGCAGCGGGGGGGCTAGATACGCAGTATTTT. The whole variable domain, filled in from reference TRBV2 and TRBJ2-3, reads EPEVTQTPSHQVTQMGQEVILRCVPISNHLYFYWYRQILGQKVEFLVSFYNNEISEKSEIFDDQFSVERPDGSNFTLKIRSTKLEDSAMYFCASSEAAGGLDTQYFGPGTRLTVL.